This T cell receptor (beta chain) is drawn from a study of CD8+CD57+ T cells in acquired aplastic anemia. For the study at large: An average of around 3.5 ug of DNA was obtained from sorted CD4+ and CD8+ cells. Overall study results and limits: The study found no significant CD8+ Simpson's diversity difference between patients and controls. Overlapping CD8+ CDR3 repertoires of patients and controls contained under 30 shared sequences.

Profiles of TCR beta VDJ and CDR3 were generated from a genomic DNA template. TCRdb reprocessed the reads with MiXCR, giving one entry per CDR3 protein. The sample holds roughly 250,000 distinct CDR3 sequences; approximately 45% are singletons and the top ten take 7.8%. Sequencing was done on patients that had shown CD8+CD57+ cell expansion by flow cytometry. Prior therapy had not been administered to any patient at the time of blood sampling. This clonotype was counted once. Its antigen is unknown. A read error is possible here, since a much larger clone lies one base away. This CDR3 is 14 amino acids long. CDR1 SGHRS and CDR2 YFSETQ come from the germline V gene.

The sequencing sample was made of sorted CD4+, CD8+, or CD8+CD57+ T cells (not recorded which) from PBMCs. The chain combines TRBV5-1 with TRBJ2-7; no definite D call. The TCR was taken from a human donor with aplastic anemia. The DNA for the CDR3 is TGCGCCAGCAGCTTGTTCATCAGCTCCTACGCGCAGTACTTC. Translating it yields CASSLFISSYAQYF.